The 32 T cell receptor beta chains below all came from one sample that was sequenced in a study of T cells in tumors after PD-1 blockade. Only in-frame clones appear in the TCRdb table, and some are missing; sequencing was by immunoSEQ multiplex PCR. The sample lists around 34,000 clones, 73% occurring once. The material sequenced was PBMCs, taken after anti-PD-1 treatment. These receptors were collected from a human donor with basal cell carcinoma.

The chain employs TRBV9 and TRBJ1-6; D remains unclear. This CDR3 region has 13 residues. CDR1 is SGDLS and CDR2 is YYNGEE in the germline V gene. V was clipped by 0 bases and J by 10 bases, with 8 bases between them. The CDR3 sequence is CASSVEGSSPLHF. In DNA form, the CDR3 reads TGTGCCAGCAGCGTAGAAGGGAGCTCACCCCTCCACTTT.

This CDR3 reads CASSPLDTDTQYF. CDR3 bases: TGTGCCAGCTCACCCCTGGACACAGATACGCAGTATTTT. The rearrangement uses TRBV18 and TRBJ2-3, with D hard to call. V was clipped by 3 bases and J by 2 bases, with 6 bases between them. There are 13 residues in the CDR3. Germline CDR1 KGHSH, CDR2 LQKENI.

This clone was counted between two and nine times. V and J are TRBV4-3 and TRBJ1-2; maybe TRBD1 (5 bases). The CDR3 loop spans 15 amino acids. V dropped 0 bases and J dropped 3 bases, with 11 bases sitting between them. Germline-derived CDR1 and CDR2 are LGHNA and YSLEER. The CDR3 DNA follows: TGCGCCAGCAGCCAAGATGCTCGGGGGGACTATGGCTACACCTTC. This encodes CASSQDARGDYGYTF.

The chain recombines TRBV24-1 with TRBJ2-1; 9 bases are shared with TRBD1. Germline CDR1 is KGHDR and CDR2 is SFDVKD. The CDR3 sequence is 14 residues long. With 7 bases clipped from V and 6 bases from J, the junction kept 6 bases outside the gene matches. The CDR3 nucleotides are TGTGCCACCAGCCCGGACAGGGGTGGCAATGAGCAGTTCTTC. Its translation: CATSPDRGGNEQFF.

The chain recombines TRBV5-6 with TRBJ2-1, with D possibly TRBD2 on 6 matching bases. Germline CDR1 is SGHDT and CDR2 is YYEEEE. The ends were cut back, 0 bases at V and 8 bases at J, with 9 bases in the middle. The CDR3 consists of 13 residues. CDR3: CASSLGLGDEQFF. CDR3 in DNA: TGTGCCAGCAGCTTGGGACTAGGGGATGAGCAGTTCTTC.

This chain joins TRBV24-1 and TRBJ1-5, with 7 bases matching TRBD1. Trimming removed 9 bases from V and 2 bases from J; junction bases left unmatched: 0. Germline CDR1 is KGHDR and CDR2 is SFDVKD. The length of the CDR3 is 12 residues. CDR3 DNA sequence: TGTGCCACCGGACAGGGCAATCAGCCCCAGCATTTT. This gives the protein CATGQGNQPQHF.

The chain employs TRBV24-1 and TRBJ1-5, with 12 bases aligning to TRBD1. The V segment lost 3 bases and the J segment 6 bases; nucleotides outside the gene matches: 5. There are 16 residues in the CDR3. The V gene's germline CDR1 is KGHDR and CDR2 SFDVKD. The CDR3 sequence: CATSDGTGGSVQPQHF. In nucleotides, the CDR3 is TGTGCCACCAGTGATGGGACAGGGGGCTCGGTTCAGCCCCAGCATTTT.

Written as DNA, the CDR3 is TGTGCCAGCAGCCAAGATCCCGGGGCAACTAATGAAAAACTGTTTTTT. As protein: CASSQDPGATNEKLFF. The chain uses TRBV3-1 (or the pseudogene TRBV3-2) and TRBJ1-4, with unresolved D. Germline V gene sequence: CDR1 LGHDT, CDR2 YNNKEL (reference sequence). This CDR3 contains 16 residues. V was shortened by 0 bases and J by 0 bases, with 8 bases between the two germline ends.

CDR3: CASSRELFNYEQYF. The CDR3 coding sequence is TGTGCCAGCAGCCGGGAACTATTTAACTACGAGCAGTACTTC. J is TRBJ2-7 and V is TRBV9; tentatively, D is TRBD2 (5 bases). Trimming removed 4 bases at V and 3 bases at J, with 14 bases between. The CDR3 has 14 residues. CDR1 is SGDLS, CDR2 YYNGEE, per germline.

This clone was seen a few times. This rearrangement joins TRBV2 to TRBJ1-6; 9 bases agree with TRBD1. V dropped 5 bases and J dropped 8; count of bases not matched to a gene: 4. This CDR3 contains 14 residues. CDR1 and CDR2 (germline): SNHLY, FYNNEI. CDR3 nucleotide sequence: TGTGCCAGCAGTCAGGACAGGGGATATTCACCCCTCCACTTT. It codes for CASSQDRGYSPLHF. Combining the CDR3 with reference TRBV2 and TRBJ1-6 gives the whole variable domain EPEVTQTPSHQVTQMGQEVILRCVPISNHLYFYWYRQILGQKVEFLVSFYNNEISEKSEIFDDQFSVERPDGSNFTLKIRSTKLEDSAMYFCASSQDRGYSPLHFGNGTRLTVT.

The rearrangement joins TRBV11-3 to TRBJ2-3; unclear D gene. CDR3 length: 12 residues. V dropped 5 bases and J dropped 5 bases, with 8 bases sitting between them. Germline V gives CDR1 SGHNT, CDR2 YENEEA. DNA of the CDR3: TGTGCCAGCAGCGTTATAGAAGATACGCAGTATTTT. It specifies CASSVIEDTQYF.

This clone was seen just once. The CDR3 loop reads CASSPTGVGYNEQFF. CDR3 in DNA: TGTGCCAGCAGCCCGACAGGGGTTGGCTACAATGAGCAGTTCTTC. The chain carries TRBV11-3 and TRBJ2-1; 8 nucleotides align to TRBD1. The CDR3 extends over 15 amino acids. V dropped 5 bases and J dropped 3; count of bases not matched to a gene: 6. CDR1 SGHNT and CDR2 YENEEA come from the germline V gene.

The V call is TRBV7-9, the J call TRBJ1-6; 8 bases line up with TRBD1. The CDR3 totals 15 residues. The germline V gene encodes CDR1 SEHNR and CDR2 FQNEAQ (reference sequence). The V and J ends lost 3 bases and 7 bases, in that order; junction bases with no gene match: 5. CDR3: CASSFTQGGNSPLHF. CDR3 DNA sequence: TGTGCCAGCAGCTTTACACAGGGGGGGAATTCACCCCTCCACTTT.

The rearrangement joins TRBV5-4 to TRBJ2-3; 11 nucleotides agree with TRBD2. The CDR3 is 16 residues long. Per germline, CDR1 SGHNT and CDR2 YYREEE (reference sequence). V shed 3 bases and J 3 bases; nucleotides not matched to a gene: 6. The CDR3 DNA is TGTGCCAGCAGCTCCGCGACTAGCGGGGCGACAGATACGCAGTATTTT. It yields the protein CASSSATSGATDTQYF.

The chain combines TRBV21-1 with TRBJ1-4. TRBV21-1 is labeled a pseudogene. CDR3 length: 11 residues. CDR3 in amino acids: CASSKRAKLFF. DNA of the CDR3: TGTGCCAGCAGCAAAAGGGCGAAACTGTTTTTT.

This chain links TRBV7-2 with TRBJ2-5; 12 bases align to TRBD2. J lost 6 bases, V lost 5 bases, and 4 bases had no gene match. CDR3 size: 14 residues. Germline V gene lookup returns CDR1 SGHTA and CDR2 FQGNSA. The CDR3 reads CASSPSGRGKTQYF. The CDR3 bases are TGTGCCAGCAGCCCTAGCGGGAGGGGGAAGACCCAGTACTTC.

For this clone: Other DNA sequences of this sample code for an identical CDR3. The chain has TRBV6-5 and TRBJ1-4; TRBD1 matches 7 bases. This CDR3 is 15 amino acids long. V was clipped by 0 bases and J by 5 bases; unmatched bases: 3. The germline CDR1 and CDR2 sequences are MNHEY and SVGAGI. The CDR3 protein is CASSYSGGANEKLFF. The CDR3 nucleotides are TGTGCCAGCAGTTACTCAGGGGGCGCGAATGAAAAACTGTTTTTT.

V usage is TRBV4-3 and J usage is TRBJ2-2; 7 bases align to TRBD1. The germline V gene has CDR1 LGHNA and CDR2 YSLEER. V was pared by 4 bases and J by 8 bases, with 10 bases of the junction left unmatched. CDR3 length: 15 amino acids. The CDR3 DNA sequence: TGCGCCAGCAGCCTTGATCAGGGGGTCGGGGGGGAGCTGTTTTTT. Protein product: CASSLDQGVGGELFF.

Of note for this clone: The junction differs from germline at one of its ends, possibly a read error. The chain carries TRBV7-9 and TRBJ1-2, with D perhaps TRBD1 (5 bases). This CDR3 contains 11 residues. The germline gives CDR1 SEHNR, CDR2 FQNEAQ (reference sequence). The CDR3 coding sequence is TGTGCCAGCAGCCTTACCGGGTCAAGGGGCTTC. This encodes CASSLTGSRGF.

CDR3 sequence: CAWSTGREEKLFF. In DNA, the CDR3 is TGTGCCTGGAGTACGGGGAGGGAAGAAAAACTGTTTTTT. The chain uses TRBV30 and TRBJ1-4; D is undetermined. The CDR3 has 13 amino acids. Trimming shortened V by 2 bases and J by 8 bases, and 12 bases separated the two germline ends. Germline loops: CDR1 GTSNPN, CDR2 SVGIG (reference sequence).

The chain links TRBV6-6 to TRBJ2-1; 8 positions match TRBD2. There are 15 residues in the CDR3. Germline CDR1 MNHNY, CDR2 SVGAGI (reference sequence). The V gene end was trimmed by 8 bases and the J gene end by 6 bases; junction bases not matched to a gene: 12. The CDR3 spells CASSPREGRINEQFF. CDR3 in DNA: TGTGCCAGCTCTCCCCGGGAGGGCCGAATCAATGAGCAGTTCTTC.

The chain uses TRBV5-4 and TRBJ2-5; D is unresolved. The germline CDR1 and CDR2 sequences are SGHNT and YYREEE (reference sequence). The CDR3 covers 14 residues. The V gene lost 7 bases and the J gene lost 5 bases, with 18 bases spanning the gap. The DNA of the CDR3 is TGTGCCAGCTCCTCCGGGCTAGTCGGGGAGACCCAGTACTTC. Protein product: CASSSGLVGETQYF.

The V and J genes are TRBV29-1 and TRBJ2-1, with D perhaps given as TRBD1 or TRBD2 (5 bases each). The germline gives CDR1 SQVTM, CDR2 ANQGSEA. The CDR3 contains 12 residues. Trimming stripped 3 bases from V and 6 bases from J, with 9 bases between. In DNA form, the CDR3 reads TGCAGCGTTGACGGGGCTGGCAATGAGCAGTTCTTC. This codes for CSVDGAGNEQFF.

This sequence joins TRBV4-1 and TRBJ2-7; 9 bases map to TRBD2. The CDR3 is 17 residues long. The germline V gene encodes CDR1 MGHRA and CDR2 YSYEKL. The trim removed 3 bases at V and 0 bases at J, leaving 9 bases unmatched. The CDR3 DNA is TGCGCCAGCAGCCACCTACCTAGCGGGGCCTTCTCCTACGAGCAGTACTTC. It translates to CASSHLPSGAFSYEQYF.

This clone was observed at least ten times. The CDR3 here is CASSYGQNNYGYTF. CDR3 DNA sequence: TGTGCCAGCAGTTACGGGCAGAATAACTATGGCTACACCTTC. V usage is TRBV6-2 or TRBV6-3 and J usage is TRBJ1-2; D remains ambiguous. The CDR3 consists of 14 residues. The germline gives CDR1 MNHEY, CDR2 SVGEGT. Trimming took off 2 bases at V and 1 base at J, with 8 bases between the two ends.

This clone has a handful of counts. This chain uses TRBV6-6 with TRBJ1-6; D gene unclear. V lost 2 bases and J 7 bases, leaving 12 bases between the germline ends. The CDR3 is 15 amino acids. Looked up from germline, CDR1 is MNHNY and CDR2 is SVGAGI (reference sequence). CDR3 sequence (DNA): TGTGCCAGCAGTTACGGTGGGAGGTCAAATTCACCCCTCCACTTT. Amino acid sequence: CASSYGGRSNSPLHF.

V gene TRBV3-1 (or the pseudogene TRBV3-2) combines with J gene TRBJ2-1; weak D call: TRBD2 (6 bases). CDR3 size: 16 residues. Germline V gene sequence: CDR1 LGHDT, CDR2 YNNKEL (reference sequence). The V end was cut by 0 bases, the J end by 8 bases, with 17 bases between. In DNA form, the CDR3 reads TGTGCCAGCAGCCAAGAATGGCTAAAGGGGAGGCATGAGCAGTTCTTC. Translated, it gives CASSQEWLKGRHEQFF.

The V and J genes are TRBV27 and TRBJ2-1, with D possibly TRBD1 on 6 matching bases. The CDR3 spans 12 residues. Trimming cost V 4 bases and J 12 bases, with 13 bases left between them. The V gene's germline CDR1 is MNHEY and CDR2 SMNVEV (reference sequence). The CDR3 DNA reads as TGTGCCAGCAGTTCCTACCTAGGGGGGCAGTTCTTC. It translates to CASSSYLGGQFF.

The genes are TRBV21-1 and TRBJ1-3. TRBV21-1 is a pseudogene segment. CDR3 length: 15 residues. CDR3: CASSKTPVSGNTIYF. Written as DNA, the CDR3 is TGTGCCAGCAGCAAAACTCCTGTCTCTGGAAACACCATATATTTT.

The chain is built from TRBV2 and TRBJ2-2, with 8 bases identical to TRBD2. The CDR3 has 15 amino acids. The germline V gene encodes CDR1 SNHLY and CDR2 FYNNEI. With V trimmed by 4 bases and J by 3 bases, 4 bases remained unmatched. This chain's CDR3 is CASSVTSGYTGELFF. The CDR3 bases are TGTGCCAGCAGTGTCACTAGCGGTTACACCGGGGAGCTGTTTTTT.

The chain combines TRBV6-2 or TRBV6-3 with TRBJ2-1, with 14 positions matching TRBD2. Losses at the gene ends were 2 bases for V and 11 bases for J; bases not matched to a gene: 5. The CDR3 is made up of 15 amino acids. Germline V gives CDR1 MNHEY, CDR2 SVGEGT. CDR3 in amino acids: CASSYLGLAGGQQFF. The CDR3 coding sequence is TGTGCCAGCAGTTACCTTGGACTAGCGGGAGGTCAGCAGTTCTTC.

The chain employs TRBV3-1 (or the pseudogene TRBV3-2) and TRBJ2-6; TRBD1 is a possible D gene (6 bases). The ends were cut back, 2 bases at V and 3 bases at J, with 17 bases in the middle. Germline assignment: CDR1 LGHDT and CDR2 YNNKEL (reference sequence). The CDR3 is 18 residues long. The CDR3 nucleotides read TGTGCCAGCAGCCAAAGGCGGGTAGGGGGTGATGGGGCCAACGTCCTGACTTTC. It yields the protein CASSQRRVGGDGANVLTF.